This TCR beta chain is drawn from a study of blood T cell repertoires in COVID-19. Study summary: The analysed material was cDNA or gDNA that came from T cells, B-cell-depleted T cells, or PBMCs.

Sequencing was performed with immunoSEQ multiplex PCR; in TCRdb, only in-frame clones are kept and a portion is missing. This sample has fewer than 250,000 clones, with about 91% found just once. The CDR3 loop spans 18 amino acids. The germline CDR1 and CDR2 sequences are SEHNR and FQNEAQ (reference sequence). V was pared by 2 bases and J by 2 bases, with 9 bases of the junction left unmatched. The V and J genes are TRBV7-9 and TRBJ2-1; TRBD2 matches at 10 bases. Sequences were obtained from PBMCs or T cells enriched from blood (not recorded which). The TCR comes from a woman aged 45-59 years with acute COVID-19. CDR3 loop: CASSLSPSGRATYNEQFF. CDR3 DNA sequence: TGTGCCAGCAGCTTAAGTCCGAGCGGGAGGGCTACCTACAATGAGCAGTTCTTC.